Listed below are T cell receptor beta chains from one sample, sequenced in a study of T cell responses to AZD1222 COVID-19 vaccine. Sequenced by immunoSEQ multiplex PCR; TCRdb stores in-frame clones only, minus some. The sample lists approximately 110,000 clones; 87% were seen once. Sample: peripheral blood, taken 28 days after the second AZD1222 dose. The receptors originated from an adult who received the AZD1222 COVID-19 vaccine. CDR3s include the opening cysteine and the closing phenylalanine or tryptophan. Each record gives: clone size, J gene, D gene, V gene, CDR3 DNA, CDR3 protein. D genes are given only for firm matches. Some rows mark clone size as missing; the rest say once, few, many or name a class of expanded clone.

clone_size: .; j_call: TRBJ2-7; d_call: TRBD2; v_call: TRBV5-1; cdr3_nt: TGCGCCAGCAGCTCGGGGGAGGGAGGGTACGAGCAGTACTTC; cdr3_aa: CASSSGEGGYEQYF
clone_size: .; j_call: TRBJ1-6; d_call: .; v_call: TRBV9; cdr3_nt: TGTGCCAGCAGCGACCACCCAGGGATTTCCTATAATTCACCCCTCCACTTT; cdr3_aa: CASSDHPGISYNSPLHF
clone_size: .; j_call: TRBJ2-5; d_call: TRBD1; v_call: TRBV3-1/TRBV3-2; cdr3_nt: TGTGCCAGCAGCCAGGGGACAGACGCCCGGTACCAAGAGACCCAGTACTTC; cdr3_aa: CASSQGTDARYQETQYF
clone_size: once; j_call: TRBJ2-1; d_call: .; v_call: TRBV5-1; cdr3_nt: TGCGCCAGCAGCTTGGAAGGACGCCTCGGCGACAATGAGCAGTTCTTC; cdr3_aa: CASSLEGRLGDNEQFF
clone_size: once; j_call: TRBJ2-1; d_call: TRBD2; v_call: TRBV30; cdr3_nt: TGTGCCTGGAGGGAGGGACTAGTTCTTCGCAATGAGCAGTTCTTC; cdr3_aa: CAWREGLVLRNEQFF
clone_size: .; j_call: TRBJ2-4; d_call: TRBD2; v_call: TRBV4-1; cdr3_nt: TGCGCCAGCAGCCAAGGGACTAGCGGGGGACTAGCCAAAAACATTCAGTACTTC; cdr3_aa: CASSQGTSGGLAKNIQYF
clone_size: .; j_call: TRBJ2-7; d_call: .; v_call: TRBV18; cdr3_nt: TGTGCCAGCTCACCAAAGGAAGGGTACTACGAGCAGTACTTC; cdr3_aa: CASSPKEGYYEQYF
clone_size: once; j_call: TRBJ2-6; d_call: .; v_call: TRBV9; cdr3_nt: TGTGCCAGCAGCGTTATGGGGTCTGGGGCCAACGTCCTGACTTTC; cdr3_aa: CASSVMGSGANVLTF
clone_size: .; j_call: TRBJ1-1; d_call: TRBD1; v_call: TRBV6-5; cdr3_nt: TGTGCCAGCAGTTACAGGGGGCTGAACACTGAAGCTTTCTTT; cdr3_aa: CASSYRGLNTEAFF
clone_size: .; j_call: TRBJ1-1; d_call: .; v_call: TRBV4-2; cdr3_nt: TGTGCCAGCAGCCAACCTTATCCCATGAACACTGAAGCTTTCTTT; cdr3_aa: CASSQPYPMNTEAFF
clone_size: .; j_call: TRBJ2-1; d_call: .; v_call: TRBV13; cdr3_nt: TGTGCCAGCAGCTTTACAGGTTACAATGAGCAGTTCTTC; cdr3_aa: CASSFTGYNEQFF
clone_size: .; j_call: TRBJ1-6; d_call: .; v_call: TRBV7-6; cdr3_nt: TGTGCCAGCAGCTTAGGGCGGGGCCTAAATTCACCCCTCCACTTT; cdr3_aa: CASSLGRGLNSPLHF
clone_size: .; j_call: TRBJ2-1; d_call: .; v_call: TRBV4-2; cdr3_nt: TGTGCCAGCGTAGGATCCAGCGGCAATGAGCAGTTCTTC; cdr3_aa: CASVGSSGNEQFF
clone_size: few; j_call: TRBJ1-2; d_call: .; v_call: TRBV15; cdr3_nt: TGTGCCACCAGCAGAGCCGCCGGGACACCCGACACCTTC; cdr3_aa: CATSRAAGTPDTF
clone_size: .; j_call: TRBJ2-2; d_call: TRBD2; v_call: TRBV24-1; cdr3_nt: TGTGCCACCAGCGCCGGGACTAGCGTGGCCGGGGAGCTGTTTTTT; cdr3_aa: CATSAGTSVAGELFF
clone_size: .; j_call: TRBJ2-2; d_call: TRBD1; v_call: TRBV7-8; cdr3_nt: TGTGCCAACCCCGAGCAGGACAGGGGAATCACCGGGGAGCTGTTTTTT; cdr3_aa: CANPEQDRGITGELFF
clone_size: few; j_call: TRBJ2-1; d_call: .; v_call: TRBV20-1; cdr3_nt: TGCAGTGCTAGTGAGGTTGCCAATGAGCAGTTCTTC; cdr3_aa: CSASEVANEQFF
clone_size: .; j_call: TRBJ2-1; d_call: TRBD2; v_call: TRBV19; cdr3_nt: TGTGCCAGTAGTATTGGAGGGACTAGCTACAATGAGCAGTTCTTC; cdr3_aa: CASSIGGTSYNEQFF
clone_size: .; j_call: TRBJ1-1; d_call: .; v_call: TRBV29-1; cdr3_nt: TGCAGCGCCCAAGGGTCTATGAACACTGAAGCTTTCTTT; cdr3_aa: CSAQGSMNTEAFF
clone_size: .; j_call: TRBJ1-2; d_call: TRBD1; v_call: TRBV7-9; cdr3_nt: TGTGCCAGCAGCTCGGAGACAGGGTATGGCTACACCTTC; cdr3_aa: CASSSETGYGYTF
clone_size: .; j_call: TRBJ2-2; d_call: TRBD2; v_call: TRBV19; cdr3_nt: TGTGCCAGTAGTATTATCCGAATATCAGGCGGGGGGAAATCCACGAACACCGGGGAGCTGTTTTTT; cdr3_aa: CASSIIRISGGGKSTNTGELFF
clone_size: .; j_call: TRBJ1-6; d_call: .; v_call: TRBV7-3; cdr3_nt: TGTGCCAGCAGCTTATCTCGTCGGTTCACGGCCTCACCCCTCCACTTT; cdr3_aa: CASSLSRRFTASPLHF
clone_size: .; j_call: TRBJ2-4; d_call: .; v_call: TRBV3-1/TRBV3-2; cdr3_nt: TGTGCCAGCAGCCAAGGAACGGGGCCCAAAAACATTCAGTACTTC; cdr3_aa: CASSQGTGPKNIQYF
clone_size: .; j_call: TRBJ1-2; d_call: TRBD1; v_call: TRBV6-5; cdr3_nt: TGTGCCAGCAGTAAGACCGGACAGGCCTATGGCTACACCTTC; cdr3_aa: CASSKTGQAYGYTF
clone_size: .; j_call: TRBJ1-2; d_call: TRBD1; v_call: TRBV6-5; cdr3_nt: TGTGCCAGCATACCGGGACAGGGATTTGGCTACACCTTC; cdr3_aa: CASIPGQGFGYTF
clone_size: .; j_call: TRBJ2-1; d_call: TRBD2; v_call: TRBV28; cdr3_nt: TGTGCCAGCAGTCCCGCCCGGGGACTATCGTACAATGAGCAGTTCTTC; cdr3_aa: CASSPARGLSYNEQFF
clone_size: .; j_call: TRBJ2-3; d_call: TRBD1; v_call: TRBV7-3; cdr3_nt: TGTGCCAGCAGCCTAATTGGGACAGGGGAGTATGATACGCAGTATTTT; cdr3_aa: CASSLIGTGEYDTQYF
clone_size: .; j_call: TRBJ1-3; d_call: .; v_call: TRBV18; cdr3_nt: TGTGCCAGCTCACCAACGACAGTCTCTGGAAACACCATATATTTT; cdr3_aa: CASSPTTVSGNTIYF
clone_size: .; j_call: TRBJ1-2; d_call: .; v_call: TRBV28; cdr3_nt: TGTGCCAGCAGCCCACCGTCCCGCCCGGGGTATGGCTACACCTTC; cdr3_aa: CASSPPSRPGYGYTF